One sample yielded the 26 T cell receptor beta chains listed below, sequenced in a study of OX40 agonist ivuxolimab in advanced cancers. Here immunoSEQ multiplex PCR was the method, and the copy in TCRdb shows in-frame clones only, minus some. The sample contains approximately 12,000 clones, around 81% of which appear only once. Sequenced here: CD4+ or CD8+ T cells sorted from blood, sampled in a trial of the OX40 agonist ivuxolimab. The receptors were gathered from an adult with an advanced solid tumor such as melanoma, head and neck, liver or kidney cancer.

The chain combines TRBV4-3 with TRBJ2-7; 9 bases line up with TRBD2. CDR3 length equals 16 residues. The trim removed 0 bases at V and 0 bases at J, leaving 3 bases unmatched. The V gene's germline CDR1 is LGHNA and CDR2 YSLEER. CDR3 residues: CASSQDAGGSSYEQYF. For the CDR3, the DNA is TGCGCCAGCAGCCAAGATGCGGGGGGGTCCTCCTACGAGCAGTACTTC.

This sequence joins TRBV7-2 and TRBJ2-7, with TRBD1 matching 9 bases. Germline values: CDR1 SGHTA, CDR2 FQGNSA. The CDR3 spans 14 residues. The junction had 6 bases not matched to a gene; V was cut back by 5 bases and J by 4 bases. CDR3 protein: CASSPWTGAYEQYF. The CDR3 region has the DNA TGTGCCAGCAGCCCCTGGACAGGGGCTTACGAGCAGTACTTC.

The chain joins TRBV28 to TRBJ2-3, with 7 bases lining up with TRBD2. This CDR3 region has 18 residues. CDR1 MDHEN and CDR2 SYDVKM come from the germline V gene. J was trimmed by 2 bases and V by 5 bases; bases with no gene match: 16. Written as DNA, the CDR3 is TGTGCCAGCAGTGCGCCTTCCGGGACGGGGGGTTTCACAGATACGCAGTATTTT. Amino acid sequence: CASSAPSGTGGFTDTQYF.

Only a few counts were recorded for this clone. The chain has TRBV13 and TRBJ1-1; 11 nucleotides match TRBD1. With 5 bases clipped from V and 0 bases from J, the junction kept 8 bases outside the gene matches. The CDR3 has 17 residues. CDR1 and CDR2 (germline): PRHDT, FYEKMQ (reference sequence). This CDR3 reads CASSAVPGQGVNTEAFF. CDR3 in DNA: TGTGCCAGCAGCGCCGTCCCGGGACAGGGGGTGAACACTGAAGCTTTCTTT.

This clone has just a few counts. For the CDR3, the DNA is TGTGCCAGCAGTTTGGGACCTAGCTCCTACAATGAGCAGTTCTTC. Translating gives CASSLGPSSYNEQFF. The J gene is TRBJ2-1, the V gene TRBV28; either TRBD1 or TRBD2 may supply D (5 bases each). The germline V gene has CDR1 MDHEN and CDR2 SYDVKM. The CDR3 loop spans 15 amino acids. Trimming took 3 bases from V and 0 from J, leaving 9 bases between them.

The J gene is TRBJ2-2, the V gene TRBV5-5; a possible D gene is TRBD1 (7 bases). The germline V gene has CDR1 SGHKS and CDR2 YYEKEE (reference sequence). This CDR3 contains 18 residues. V was pared by 2 bases and J by 0 bases, with 17 bases between. CDR3: CASSFRRGLGANTGELFF. DNA of the CDR3: TGTGCCAGCAGCTTCCGGAGGGGGCTCGGGGCGAACACCGGGGAGCTGTTTTTT. Looking up the rest from reference TRBV5-5 and TRBJ2-2 gives the full variable domain: DAGVTQSPTHLIKTRGQQVTLRCSPISGHKSVSWYQQVLGQGPQFIFQYYEKEERGRGNFPDRFSARQFPNYSSELNVNALLLGDSALYLCASSFRRGLGANTGELFFGEGSRLTVL.

V usage is TRBV13 and J usage is TRBJ1-2, with 8 bases aligning to TRBD1. The V segment lost 6 bases and the J segment 4 bases; nucleotides outside the gene matches: 7. CDR3 size: 14 residues. From germline, CDR1 is PRHDT and CDR2 FYEKMQ (reference sequence). CDR3 in amino acids: CASSPGGVGYGYTF. The DNA of the CDR3 is TGTGCCAGCAGTCCAGGGGGCGTGGGCTATGGCTACACCTTC.

This chain joins TRBV2 and TRBJ2-5; 11 bases line up with TRBD2. The CDR3 contains 14 residues. The germline V gene has CDR1 SNHLY and CDR2 FYNNEI. J lost 7 bases, V lost 2 bases, and 3 bases had no gene match. As DNA, the CDR3 is TGTGCCAGCAGTGAAAGGCTAGCGGGGGGGACCCAGTACTTC. Its protein is CASSERLAGGTQYF.

The V and J genes are TRBV11-2 and TRBJ2-1, with 8 bases aligning to TRBD2. The CDR3 spans 17 residues. Germline assignment: CDR1 SGHAT and CDR2 FQNNGV. The V gene end was trimmed by 1 base and the J gene end by 5 bases; junction bases not matched to a gene: 10. CDR3 in DNA: TGTGCCAGCAGCTTAGCCCGGGGAGCGGGGGCCCACAATGAGCAGTTCTTC. This translates into CASSLARGAGAHNEQFF.

The chain combines TRBV9 with TRBJ2-5; D not certain. V dropped 0 bases and J dropped 2 bases, with 11 bases sitting between them. The V gene's germline CDR1 is SGDLS and CDR2 YYNGEE. The CDR3 runs to 15 residues. Here the CDR3 DNA reads TGTGCCAGCAGCGTAGCTGGTCGAGTTCAAGAGACCCAGTACTTC. This gives the protein CASSVAGRVQETQYF.

In nucleotides, the CDR3 is TGTGCCAGTAGTATGATACCAACTAATGAAAAACTGTTTTTT. Its translation: CASSMIPTNEKLFF. J is TRBJ1-4 and V is TRBV19; D uncertain. This CDR3 is built from 14 residues. Trimming removed 3 bases from V and 0 bases from J, with 5 bases in between. Germline lookup yields CDR1 LNHDA and CDR2 SQIVND (reference sequence).

This chain joins TRBV2 and TRBJ2-1; 9 nucleotides line up with TRBD2. Trimming removed 10 bases from V and 6 bases from J; junction bases left unmatched: 7. Germline CDR1 SNHLY, CDR2 FYNNEI. This CDR3 is built from 13 residues. Written as DNA, the CDR3 is TGTGCCAAAGAGGGACTAGCAGGCAATGAGCAGTTCTTC. Its translation: CAKEGLAGNEQFF.

Only one count was recorded for this clone. The chain combines TRBV28 with TRBJ1-2; maybe TRBD1 (5 bases). The CDR3 runs 12 residues. CDR1 and CDR2 from the germline V gene are MDHEN and SYDVKM. Trimming shortened V by 5 bases and J by 8 bases, and 12 bases separated the two germline ends. The CDR3 DNA follows: TGTGCCAGCAGTGTGCCAGGGATAGGCTACACCTTC. Protein product: CASSVPGIGYTF.

This clone appeared a few times. The genes are TRBV4-3 and TRBJ2-1, with 8 positions matching TRBD1. Germline lookup yields CDR1 LGHNA and CDR2 YSLEER. This CDR3 has 13 amino acids. V lost 4 bases, J lost 9 bases, and 5 bases stayed unmatched. The CDR3 protein is CASSPRTGTEQFF. CDR3 nucleotide sequence: TGCGCCAGCAGCCCCCGGACAGGGACTGAGCAGTTCTTC.

CDR3: CASSSLALAGDYEQYF. CDR3 bases: TGTGCCAGCAGCTCCTTGGCACTAGCGGGAGACTACGAGCAGTACTTC. The rearrangement joins TRBV7-6 to TRBJ2-7; 11 nucleotides line up with TRBD2. The CDR3 length is 16 residues. CDR1 SGHVS and CDR2 FNYEAQ come from the germline V gene. The J segment lost 3 bases and the V segment lost 4 bases, leaving 8 bases of the junction unmatched.

This chain links TRBV11-3 with TRBJ2-7; D is ambiguous. CDR3 length: 13 residues. Germline V gene lookup returns CDR1 SGHNT and CDR2 YENEEA. Between the trimmed V and J ends, which lost 5 bases and 3 bases, there was a span of 11 bases. CDR3 coding DNA: TGTGCCAGCAGCAAGGGCCCAAACTACGAGCAGTACTTC. It yields the protein CASSKGPNYEQYF.

The chain is built from TRBV9 and TRBJ2-5, with 13 nucleotides matching TRBD2. There are 16 residues in the CDR3. CDR1 is SGDLS and CDR2 is YYNGEE in the germline V gene. Trimming took 3 bases from V and 4 from J; bases not matched to a gene: 6. In DNA form, the CDR3 reads TGTGCCAGCAGCGCGGGACTAGCGGGACCGGCAGAGACCCAGTACTTC. It yields the protein CASSAGLAGPAETQYF. The variable domain in full, completed from reference TRBV9 and TRBJ2-5, reads DSGVTQTPKHLITATGQRVTLRCSPRSGDLSVYWYQQSLDQGLQFLIQYYNGEERAKGNILERFSAQQFPDLHSELNLSSLELGDSALYFCASSAGLAGPAETQYFGPGTRLLVL.

The chain recombines TRBV5-6 with TRBJ1-2; 7 nucleotides align to TRBD1. The junction had 8 bases not matched to a gene; V was cut back by 4 bases and J by 5 bases. This CDR3 contains 14 residues. Germline loops: CDR1 SGHDT, CDR2 YYEEEE. CDR3 in amino acids: CASSLPGTAYGYTF. CDR3 in DNA: TGTGCCAGCAGCCTACCCGGGACAGCTTATGGCTACACCTTC.

The chain links TRBV11-3 to TRBJ2-7; TRBD1 matches 7 bases. The CDR3 loop spans 12 amino acids. Germline values: CDR1 SGHNT, CDR2 YENEEA. The V segment lost 8 bases and the J segment 1 base; nucleotides outside the gene matches: 2. The CDR3 protein is CASRQGSYEQYF. In DNA, the CDR3 is TGTGCCAGCCGACAGGGATCCTACGAGCAGTACTTC.

This clone was detected only once. The V gene is TRBV18, the J gene TRBJ1-1; D may be TRBD1 (5 bases). This CDR3 comprises 16 residues. V was pared by 3 bases and J by 2 bases, with 16 bases between. Per germline, CDR1 KGHSH and CDR2 LQKENI. CDR3 sequence: CASSPPPGTENTEAFF. CDR3 sequence (DNA): TGTGCCAGCTCACCCCCTCCCGGGACGGAAAACACTGAAGCTTTCTTT.

V is TRBV29-1 and J is TRBJ2-5, with D possibly being TRBD2 (5 bases). The CDR3 covers 11 residues. Trimming removed 5 bases from V and 9 bases from J, with 13 bases in between. Germline CDR1 is SQVTM and CDR2 is ANQGSEA. CDR3 sequence (DNA): TGCAGCGTTTCCATTGACGGGGCCCAGTACTTC. Amino acids: CSVSIDGAQYF.

The chain combines TRBV5-8 with TRBJ1-1; TRBD1 might be the D (6 bases). This CDR3 is built from 13 residues. Trimming removed 4 bases at V and 1 base at J, with 8 bases between. Per germline, CDR1 SGHTS and CDR2 YDEGEE. CDR3 in DNA: TGTGCCAGCAGCGTGGGACAGAACACTGAAGCTTTCTTT. It is translated as CASSVGQNTEAFF.

The chain has TRBV6-5 and TRBJ2-1; D is ambiguous. Germline CDR1 MNHEY, CDR2 SVGAGI. CDR3 size: 11 residues. Trimming cost V 5 bases and J 7 bases, with 6 bases left between them. CDR3 loop: CASSLGNEQFF. The CDR3, as DNA: TGTGCCAGCAGTCTAGGGAATGAGCAGTTCTTC.

The chain uses TRBV7-9 and TRBJ2-2; D uncertain. This CDR3 has 17 amino acids. Germline CDR1 reads SEHNR; CDR2 reads FQNEAQ (reference sequence). V was clipped by 1 base and J by 0 bases, with 12 bases between them. The CDR3 reads CASSLVDHSANTGELFF. In DNA, the CDR3 is TGTGCCAGCAGCTTAGTAGATCACTCCGCGAACACCGGGGAGCTGTTTTTT.

For this clone: An end of the junction differs from the germline gene, which may be a read error. V usage is TRBV19 and J usage is TRBJ2-5, with TRBD2 identical over 7 bases. The CDR3 consists of 15 residues. Germline values: CDR1 LNHDA, CDR2 SQIVND (reference sequence). CDR3 protein: CASSITGGRKETQYF. CDR3 sequence (DNA): TGTGCCAGCAGTATAACGGGGGGTAGGAAAGAGACCCAGTACTTC.

The gene calls are TRBV6-5 and TRBJ2-7; possible D gene TRBD2, 6 bases. The germline V gene has CDR1 MNHEY and CDR2 SVGAGI. The CDR3 has 13 amino acids. V dropped 8 bases and J dropped 5 bases, with 16 bases sitting between them. This CDR3 is CASGSGTPNEQYF. The CDR3 nucleotides are TGTGCCAGCGGTTCCGGGACTCCTAACGAGCAGTACTTC.